This T cell receptor beta chain is from a study of cytomegalovirus exposure and HLA in healthy donors. General observations from the study: Listed as cytomegalovirus-associated were 150 or so TCR beta chains. Across HLA loci, a later analysis found differing TCR association rates, with DRB1 most and HLA-C fewest. High sensitivity and specificity were reportedly achieved when the classifier diagnosed cytomegalovirus status.

Details on this clone: The antigen is undetermined.

CDR3 length equals 15 residues. V lost 4 bases to trimming and J lost 6 bases; unmatched junction nucleotides: 11. Looked up from germline, CDR1 is SGDLS and CDR2 is YYNGEE. 13 Jbeta primers and 60 Vbeta primers were used for the PCR. Original processing methods: As a later analysis found, there were roughly 80 million unique TCR beta chains, of which roughly 11 million were shared. The data were produced by immunoSEQ multiplex PCR, yet TCRdb's version contains in-frame clones alone and is incomplete. The V and J calls and clone size are taken from that table; D and trimming were inferred from the DNA. The table has tens of thousands of clones, approximately 74% seen once.

The material sequenced was PBMCs. The receptor was derived from a woman aged 25 to 39 in good health and CMV-seropositive. The rearrangement uses TRBV9 and TRBJ1-2, with 8 bases fitting TRBD1. The CDR3 region has the DNA TGTGCCAGCAGCTCCGACAGGGGCGCTCTGAATGGCTACACCTTC. Translation gives CASSSDRGALNGYTF.